These 24 T cell receptor beta chains share one sample of origin, sequenced in a study of T cells in Graves' hyperthyroidism and ophthalmopathy. Amplification targeted TCR beta CDR3 regions from RNA transcripts. The HTBI primer set drove a first-round RT-PCR of the TCR CDR3. TCRdb passed the multiplex PCR reads through MiXCR, listing each CDR3 protein once. The data contain 650,000 to 850,000 distinct CDR3 sequences, around 20% of them singletons. Material: blood. These receptors were collected from a woman in her forties or fifties with Graves' hyperthyroidism that later progressed to Graves' ophthalmopathy.

This clonotype appeared many times. The chain uses TRBV3-1 and TRBJ1-1; 7 positions match TRBD1. CDR1 and CDR2 (germline): LGHDT, YNNKEL (reference sequence). This CDR3 comprises 14 residues. Trimming removed 1 base from V and 10 bases from J; junction bases left unmatched: 9. The CDR3 loop reads CASSQGQGIGAAFF. The CDR3 DNA sequence: TGTGCCAGCAGCCAAGGACAGGGTATTGGAGCAGCTTTCTTT.

This clonotype was recorded a few times. V is TRBV20-1 and J is TRBJ2-2; 11 nucleotides align to TRBD2. CDR3 length: 15 amino acids. V was clipped by 7 bases and J by 2 bases; unmatched bases: 6. Germline CDR1 reads DFQATT; CDR2 reads SNEGSKA (reference sequence). This CDR3 reads CSVGTSGDNTGELFF. For the CDR3, the DNA is TGCAGTGTCGGGACTAGCGGCGATAACACCGGGGAGCTGTTTTTT.

This clonotype was found many times. The chain carries TRBV9 and TRBJ2-1, with a possible D match to TRBD1 (6 bases). Trimming took 0 bases from V and 12 from J, leaving 13 bases between them. The CDR3 is 13 residues long. Germline CDR1 reads SGDLS; CDR2 reads YYNGEE. This CDR3 is CASSVEKGTLQFF. In nucleotides, the CDR3 is TGTGCCAGCAGCGTAGAGAAGGGGACACTGCAGTTCTTC.

The chain couples TRBV6-2 or TRBV6-3 to TRBJ2-4; TRBD1 aligns across 8 bases. Germline lookup yields CDR1 MNHEY and CDR2 SVGEGT. J was trimmed by 6 bases and V by 7 bases; bases with no gene match: 8. This CDR3 has 14 residues. CDR3 sequence reads: CASIRTGSGNIQYF. CDR3 bases: TGTGCCAGCATCCGGACAGGGTCGGGAAACATTCAGTACTTC.

The chain uses TRBV11-2 and TRBJ1-1; D unclear. There are 12 residues in the CDR3. The germline V and J ends were trimmed by 7 bases and 4 bases, with 10 bases remaining between them. Looked up from germline, CDR1 is SGHAT and CDR2 is FQNNGV. CDR3 DNA: TGTGCCAGCACCCTAGGAAGCACTGAAGCTTTCTTT. This codes for CASTLGSTEAFF.

DNA of the CDR3: TGTGCCAGCAGCCGGGGAGCGGGGGCCGAAAACACCATATATTTT. It is translated as CASSRGAGAENTIYF. The chain combines TRBV3-1 with TRBJ1-3; the D gene is possibly TRBD1 (6 bases). From germline, CDR1 is LGHDT and CDR2 YNNKEL (reference sequence). The CDR3 totals 15 residues. V was pared by 4 bases and J by 6 bases, with 16 bases between.

This clonotype was counted ten times or more. This chain connects TRBV11-2 to TRBJ1-4, with D tentatively TRBD1 (6 bases). CDR3 length equals 15 residues. The ends were cut back, 1 base at V and 5 bases at J, with 11 bases in the middle. Germline CDR1 SGHAT, CDR2 FQNNGV. CDR3 in amino acids: CASSLGGDINEKLFF. Here the CDR3 DNA reads TGTGCCAGCAGCTTAGGCGGGGACATAAATGAAAAACTGTTTTTT.

The gene calls are TRBV15 and TRBJ1-2; unclear D gene. There are 16 residues in the CDR3. V was trimmed by 1 base and J by 8 bases, leaving 20 bases between them. Germline V gene lookup returns CDR1 LNHNV and CDR2 YYDKDF (reference sequence). In DNA, the CDR3 is TGTGCCACCAGCAGAGTCCCAGGTTGTGTTACCTGCGGCTACACCTTC. Translation: CATSRVPGCVTCGYTF.

This clonotype was observed at least ten times. The V and J genes are TRBV7-6 and TRBJ1-1; weak D call: TRBD1 (6 bases). Trimming cost V 0 bases and J 3 bases, with 8 bases left between them. In germline, CDR1 is SGHVS, CDR2 FNYEAQ. The CDR3 runs 14 residues. The CDR3 DNA reads TGTGCCAGCAGCTTAGCACACAGGGACACTGAAGCTTTCTTT. This codes for CASSLAHRDTEAFF. The full variable domain, with the rest looked up from reference TRBV7-6 and TRBJ1-1, is GAGVSQSPRYKVTKRGQDVALRCDPISGHVSLYWYRQALGQGPEFLTYFNYEAQQDKSGLPNDRFSAERPEGSISTLTIQRTEQRDSAMYRCASSLAHRDTEAFFGQGTRLTVV.

This clonotype was counted many times. The chain carries TRBV18 and TRBJ2-5; D possibly corresponds to TRBD1 (5 bases). Germline V gene sequence: CDR1 KGHSH, CDR2 LQKENI. The CDR3 extends over 15 amino acids. V was pared by 5 bases and J by 0 bases, with 13 bases between. CDR3 nucleotide sequence: TGTGCCAGCTCAGAACCACAGGCGTACCAAGAGACCCAGTACTTC. Translated: CASSEPQAYQETQYF.

This clonotype was counted between two and nine times. The V and J genes are TRBV7-2 and TRBJ2-2; maybe TRBD2 (5 bases). This CDR3 has 16 amino acids. V shed 5 bases and J shed 4 bases, with 17 bases lying between them. Per the germline V gene, CDR1 is SGHTA and CDR2 is FQGNSA. CDR3 region: CASSLAPGVSTGELFF. CDR3 coding DNA: TGTGCCAGCAGCCTGGCTCCCGGGGTTAGCACCGGGGAGCTGTTTTTT.

This clonotype was recorded many times. The rearrangement uses TRBV20-1 and TRBJ1-2, with 9 bases aligning to TRBD1. Trimming removed 0 bases from V and 2 bases from J; junction bases left unmatched: 13. The V gene's germline CDR1 is DFQATT and CDR2 SNEGSKA (reference sequence). The CDR3 spans 18 residues. CDR3 in amino acids: CSARDRGRQGGLNYGYTF. The CDR3 bases are TGCAGTGCTAGAGATCGTGGAAGACAGGGGGGACTGAACTATGGCTACACCTTC.

The chain recombines TRBV5-1 with TRBJ2-7, with D maybe TRBD2 (7 bases). The CDR3 is made up of 15 amino acids. The ends were cut back, 3 bases at V and 2 bases at J, with 15 bases in the middle. The germline CDR1 and CDR2 sequences are SGHRS and YFSETQ. In DNA form, the CDR3 reads TGCGCCAGCAGCTCCCTGGGGGGGCAGCCCTACGAGCAGTACTTC. Its protein product is CASSSLGGQPYEQYF.

The genes are TRBV7-2 and TRBJ1-5, with D maybe TRBD1 (6 bases). Germline assignment: CDR1 SGHTA and CDR2 FQGNSA. The CDR3 runs 14 residues. V was pared by 3 bases and J by 7 bases, with 13 bases between. The CDR3 loop reads CASSFYRADQPQHF. CDR3 nucleotide sequence: TGTGCCAGCAGCTTTTACAGGGCAGACCAGCCCCAGCATTTT.

This clonotype has a count of ten or more. This chain links TRBV5-6 with TRBJ1-2, with D perhaps matching TRBD1 (6 bases). The CDR3 has 16 amino acids. V lost 4 bases, J lost 4 bases, and 20 bases lay in between. Germline CDR1 is SGHDT and CDR2 is YYEEEE. The CDR3 DNA follows: TGTGCCAGCAGCGGGGTGAGACAGGATCCATCCTATGGCTACACCTTC. Translating it yields CASSGVRQDPSYGYTF.

This clonotype was recorded a few times. The J gene is TRBJ2-7, the V gene TRBV7-9; D unclear. Deletions cut 2 bases from V and 2 bases from J, with 19 bases between. Germline values: CDR1 SEHNR, CDR2 FQNEAQ (reference sequence). The CDR3 loop spans 17 amino acids. In DNA form, the CDR3 reads TGTGCCAGCAGCTTACCCGGGCAGGCAGGCGGCCCCTACGAGCAGTACTTC. It translates to CASSLPGQAGGPYEQYF.

The chain carries TRBV10-1 and TRBJ1-1; D uncertain. Trimming removed 2 bases at V and 4 bases at J, with 14 bases between. CDR1 WNHNN and CDR2 SYGVQD come from the germline V gene (reference sequence). The length of the CDR3 is 15 residues. The CDR3 reads CASSENGPGGTEAFF. The CDR3 nucleotides read TGCGCCAGCAGTGAGAACGGGCCAGGAGGCACTGAAGCTTTCTTT.

This clonotype was seen repeatedly, ten times or more. The J gene is TRBJ1-3, the V gene TRBV3-1; D is unresolved. V was shortened by 0 bases and J by 0 bases, with 6 bases between the two germline ends. CDR1 LGHDT and CDR2 YNNKEL come from the germline V gene (reference sequence). The CDR3 has 15 residues. The CDR3 region is CASSQDARSGNTIYF. CDR3 DNA: TGTGCCAGCAGCCAAGACGCCCGCTCTGGAAACACCATATATTTT. Supplemented by reference TRBV3-1 and TRBJ1-3, the full variable domain reads DTAVSQTPKYLVTQMGNDKSIKCEQNLGHDTMYWYKQDSKKFLKIMFSYNNKELIINETVPNRFSPKSPDKAHLNLHINSLELGDSAVYFCASSQDARSGNTIYFGEGSWLTVV.

The rearrangement joins TRBV20-1 to TRBJ2-1; 14 bases line up with TRBD2. Germline CDR1 is DFQATT and CDR2 is SNEGSKA (reference sequence). The CDR3 extends over 14 amino acids. The V and J ends lost 5 bases and 9 bases, in that order; junction bases with no gene match: 6. The CDR3 loop is CSASGTSGGTEQFF. The CDR3 bases are TGCAGTGCTTCCGGGACTAGCGGGGGTACTGAGCAGTTCTTC.

Many counts were recorded for this clonotype. The chain combines TRBV7-6 with TRBJ2-7, with D perhaps given as TRBD1 or TRBD2 (5 bases each). CDR3 size: 13 residues. V shed 2 bases and J shed 2 bases, with 7 bases lying between them. The germline V gene encodes CDR1 SGHVS and CDR2 FNYEAQ. CDR3 loop: CASSLLGAYEQYF. As DNA, the CDR3 is TGTGCCAGCAGCTTATTGGGGGCCTACGAGCAGTACTTC.

The V gene is TRBV12-3 or TRBV12-4, the J gene TRBJ1-2, with D perhaps matching TRBD1 (5 bases). The germline V and J ends were trimmed by 5 bases and 5 bases, with 9 bases remaining between them. The CDR3 contains 12 residues. DNA for the CDR3: TGTGCCAGCAGTAAAGGGGCGTATGGCTACACCTTC. Its protein product is CASSKGAYGYTF.

This clonotype has at least ten counts. The chain is built from TRBV7-8 and TRBJ2-1; maybe TRBD1 (5 bases). This CDR3 is built from 14 residues. Germline V gene sequence: CDR1 SGHVS, CDR2 FQNEAQ. Trimming took 5 bases from V and 9 from J, leaving 17 bases between them. The DNA for the CDR3 is TGTGCCAGCAGCCCGACTCCAGGGTTCAGTGAGCAGTTCTTC. Protein product: CASSPTPGFSEQFF.

This clonotype turned up a few times. J is TRBJ2-2 and V is TRBV14; D unresolved. The germline gives CDR1 SGHDN, CDR2 FVKESK. Trimming left V 0 bases short and J 1 base short, with 6 bases between. This CDR3 has 15 residues. CDR3 region: CASSQDFWNTGELFF. The CDR3, as DNA: TGTGCCAGCAGCCAAGATTTCTGGAACACCGGGGAGCTGTTTTTT.

The V and J genes are TRBV15 and TRBJ1-1; D is unclear. Trimming took off 0 bases at V and 4 bases at J, with 9 bases between the two ends. Germline V gene sequence: CDR1 LNHNV, CDR2 YYDKDF (reference sequence). CDR3 length: 14 residues. The CDR3 nucleotides read TGTGCCACCAGCAGAGATGTTGAAGTCACTGAAGCTTTCTTT. Residues: CATSRDVEVTEAFF.